This TCR beta chain was sequenced during a study of blood T cell repertoires in COVID-19. Study context: Some COVID-19 samples were acute and others convalescent; all came from the United States, Italy and Spain. Nucleic acid was either cDNA or gDNA, and it came from T cells, B-cell-depleted T cells, or PBMCs.

Original methodology: The assay estimated nucleated cells by amplifying reference gene primers. TCRdb's table, derived via immunoSEQ multiplex PCR, lists solely in-frame clones and lacks some. That table furnishes V, J and clone size, whereas the DNA furnished D and trimming. The sample shows 95,000 to 110,000 clones, around nine tenths of them seen only once. This CDR3 is built from 13 residues. Between the trimmed V and J ends, which lost 7 bases and 2 bases, there was a span of 11 bases. From germline, CDR1 is MNHEY and CDR2 SVGAGI. The chain couples TRBV6-5 to TRBJ1-2; D uncertain. The clonotype originates from a human donor in a cohort sampled during active COVID-19. Sequencing input: peripheral blood. In DNA form, the CDR3 reads TGTGCCAGCACCCTAACAGCAAACTATGGCTACACCTTC. Translation: CASTLTANYGYTF.